This TCR beta chain appears in the sequencing data of a study of shared clonotypes between healthy human individuals. Study results and limitations: Large depth notwithstanding, sorted-subset sequencing proved incomplete by rarefaction. Relative to their counterparts shared across all four donors, non-shared clonotypes exhibited diminished generation probabilities. Memory subsets had estimated richness that was generally smaller than that of naive subsets.

Clones were read by immunoSEQ multiplex PCR, and TCRdb kept only the in-frame ones, dropping some. The table records 980,000 or so clones, approximately 80% of them present only once. Germline loops: CDR1 MDHEN, CDR2 SYDVKM. The CDR3 spans 15 residues. V shed 4 bases, J shed 8 bases, and the junction held 11 bases outside the gene matches. As for this clone: Its target is not known.

The chain combines TRBV28 with TRBJ2-4; 7 bases are shared with TRBD1. The source of this sequence is a man aged 18 to 30 in good health. What was sequenced was memory CD4+ T cells sorted from blood. Subset specified: CD45RA-negative fraction. The chain's CDR3 is CASSSPTDRMDIQYF. CDR3 DNA sequence: TGTGCCAGCAGTTCCCCAACGGACAGGATGGACATTCAGTACTTC.